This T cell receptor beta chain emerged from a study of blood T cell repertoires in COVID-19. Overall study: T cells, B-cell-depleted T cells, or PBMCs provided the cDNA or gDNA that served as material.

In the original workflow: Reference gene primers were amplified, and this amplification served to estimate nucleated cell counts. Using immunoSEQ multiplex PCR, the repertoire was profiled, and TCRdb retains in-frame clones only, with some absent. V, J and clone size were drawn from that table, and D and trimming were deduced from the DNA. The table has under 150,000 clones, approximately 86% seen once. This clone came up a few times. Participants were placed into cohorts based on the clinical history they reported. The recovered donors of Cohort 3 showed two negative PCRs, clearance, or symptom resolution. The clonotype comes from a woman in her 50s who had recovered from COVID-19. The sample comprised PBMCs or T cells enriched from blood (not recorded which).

The CDR3 loop reads CASSLGLGASNQPQHF. In nucleotides, the CDR3 is TGTGCCAGCAGCTTAGGTCTAGGGGCGAGCAATCAGCCCCAGCATTTT. V usage is TRBV7-8 and J usage is TRBJ1-5; D perhaps matches TRBD1 (5 bases). The CDR3 consists of 16 residues. Germline V gene sequence: CDR1 SGHVS, CDR2 FQNEAQ. Trimming took off 1 base at V and 1 base at J, with 11 bases between the two ends.